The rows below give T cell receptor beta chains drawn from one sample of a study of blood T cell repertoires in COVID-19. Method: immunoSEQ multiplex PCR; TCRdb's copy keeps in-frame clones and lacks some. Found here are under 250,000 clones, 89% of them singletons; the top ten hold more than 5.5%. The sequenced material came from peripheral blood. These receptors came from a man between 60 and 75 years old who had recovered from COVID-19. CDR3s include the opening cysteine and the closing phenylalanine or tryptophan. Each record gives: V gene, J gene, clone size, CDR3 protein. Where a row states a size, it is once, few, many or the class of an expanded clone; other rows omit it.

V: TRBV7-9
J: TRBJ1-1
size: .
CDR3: CASSATGQENTEAFF

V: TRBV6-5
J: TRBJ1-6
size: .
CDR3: CASRARDRVSPLHF

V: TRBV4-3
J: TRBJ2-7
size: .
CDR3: CASSSGLAGSYEQYF

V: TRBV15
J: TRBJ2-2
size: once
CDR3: CATSRDSGGANTGELFF

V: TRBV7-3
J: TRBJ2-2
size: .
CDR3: CASSLLAGSNTGELFF

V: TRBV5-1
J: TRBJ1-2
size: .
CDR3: CASSLGGQGGGYTF

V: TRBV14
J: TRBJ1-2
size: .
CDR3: CASSLTQGHYGYTF

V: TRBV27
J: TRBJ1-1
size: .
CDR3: CASSLFGGRSSGGTEAFF

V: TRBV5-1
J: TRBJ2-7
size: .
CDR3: CASSASTGEQYF

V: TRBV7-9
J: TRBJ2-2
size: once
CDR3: CASTPNRATNTGELFF

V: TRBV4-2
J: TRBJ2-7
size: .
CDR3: CASSQGRQGAASGTYEQYF

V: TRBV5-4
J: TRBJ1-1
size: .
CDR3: CASSSGNNRGNTEAFF

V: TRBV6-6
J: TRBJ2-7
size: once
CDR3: CASRDRGTGTYEQYF